The clone carrying this T cell receptor (beta chain) was detected many times. What it recognizes is unknown. Someone pulled total RNA out of unfractionated whole blood. The data derive from a study of human T cells and chemical hapten exposure. Study at large: Per-sample TCR yield variation was attributed mainly to small pooled library volume differences.

Germline CDR1 MGHDK, CDR2 SYGVNS. This CDR3 is built from 14 residues. V gave up 9 bases and J gave up 3 bases, with 17 bases separating them. Study-wide results and limits: Sensitizing with DPC caused no change in TCRs above 1 in 1000 frequency.

Unique molecular identifiers were attached to individual cDNA molecules within the library. Using its own MiXCR run on the 5' RACE reads, TCRdb lists one record per CDR3 protein. This sample has 110,000 to 150,000 distinct CDR3 sequences, with about 4.3% found just once. The chain combines TRBV25-1 with TRBJ1-2, with TRBD1 as a possible D gene (6 bases). This sequence originates from a female donor in good health. The CDR3 region is CASRGTKNYYGYTF. The CDR3 coding sequence is TGTGCCAGTCGCGGGACAAAAAACTACTATGGCTACACCTTC.